Each of the 8 T cell receptor beta chains below was sequenced from the same sample in a study of Ad26.COV2.S vaccination and SARS-CoV-2 variants. Assay used: immunoSEQ multiplex PCR; TCRdb lists only in-frame clones, some missing. The data show hundreds of thousands of clones, around 89% seen once. Described treatment: some 20 received Ad26.COV2.S at low or high dose, single or two shots; five or six received placebo; per-sample allocation not given. Collection of samples fell on day 63 after the first vaccine or placebo injection. The material was peripheral blood, obtained in a trial of Ad26.COV2.S vaccine versus placebo. Receptor source: a person between 18 and 65 years old who received the Ad26.COV2.S COVID-19 vaccine or a placebo.

This clone showed up just a few times. The J gene is TRBJ2-5, the V gene TRBV2, with 8 bases aligning to TRBD2. From germline, CDR1 is SNHLY and CDR2 FYNNEI. Trimming removed 0 bases from V and 6 bases from J; junction bases left unmatched: 6. The CDR3 totals 15 residues. The CDR3 loop reads CASSEARGGPKTQYF. DNA for the CDR3: TGTGCCAGCAGTGAAGCTCGCGGGGGGCCTAAGACCCAGTACTTC.

This clone was seen just once. The J gene is TRBJ2-7, the V gene TRBV6-5; 9 positions match TRBD2. The germline V gene encodes CDR1 MNHEY and CDR2 SVGAGI. V was clipped by 5 bases and J by 4 bases; unmatched bases: 3. CDR3 length: 13 amino acids. CDR3 sequence (DNA): TGTGCCAGCAGTCGGACTAGCGCGTACGAGCAGTACTTC. Translation: CASSRTSAYEQYF.

In regard to this clone: Other DNA sequences in the sample encode the same CDR3. The V call is TRBV5-6, the J call TRBJ1-4, with TRBD1 matching over 7 bases. V dropped 3 bases and J dropped 5; count of bases not matched to a gene: 4. CDR1 is SGHDT, CDR2 YYEEEE, per germline. This CDR3 spans 14 amino acids. The DNA for the CDR3 is TGTGCCAGCAGCTCGGACAGGCGGAATGAAAAACTGTTTTTT. Protein sequence: CASSSDRRNEKLFF.

V usage is TRBV12-3 or TRBV12-4 and J usage is TRBJ2-5; 8 nucleotides align to TRBD1. CDR3 length: 13 amino acids. V was clipped by 9 bases and J by 3 bases; unmatched bases: 6. The CDR3 here is CASQGQDKETQYF. The CDR3 bases are TGTGCCAGTCAGGGACAGGACAAAGAGACCCAGTACTTC.

This chain uses TRBV5-1 with TRBJ2-1, with TRBD2 identical over 9 bases. V lost 1 base, J lost 8 bases, and 7 bases stayed unmatched. CDR1 and CDR2 (germline): SGHRS, YFSETQ. The CDR3 runs to 15 residues. CDR3: CASSLLGGGADEQFF. CDR3 DNA: TGCGCCAGCAGCTTGTTGGGCGGGGGGGCGGATGAGCAGTTCTTC.

The CDR3 protein is CASSLDGDTQYF. The CDR3, as DNA: TGTGCCAGCAGTTTAGATGGAGACACCCAGTACTTC. This chain links TRBV12-3 or TRBV12-4 with TRBJ2-5, with D unclear. The CDR3 consists of 12 residues. The germline V and J ends were trimmed by 1 base and 8 bases, with 8 bases remaining between them.

This clone was observed a handful of times. The chain employs TRBV29-1 and TRBJ1-2, with D possibly matching TRBD1 (6 bases). There are 13 residues in the CDR3. Trimming shortened V by 2 bases and J by 8 bases, and 15 bases separated the two germline ends. Germline lookup yields CDR1 SQVTM and CDR2 ANQGSEA. CDR3 nucleotide sequence: TGCAGCGTTGAACCAACAGGGATATGGGGCTACACCTTC. It specifies CSVEPTGIWGYTF.

The V and J genes are TRBV12-5 and TRBJ2-5; 12 bases fit TRBD1. The V and J ends lost 1 base and 5 bases, in that order; junction bases with no gene match: 5. Per the germline V gene, CDR1 is LGHNT and CDR2 is FRNRAP. The CDR3 spans 16 residues. The CDR3 region has the DNA TGTGCTAGTGGTTTGGGGGGACAGGGGGCAGGGGAGACCCAGTACTTC. It is translated as CASGLGGQGAGETQYF.